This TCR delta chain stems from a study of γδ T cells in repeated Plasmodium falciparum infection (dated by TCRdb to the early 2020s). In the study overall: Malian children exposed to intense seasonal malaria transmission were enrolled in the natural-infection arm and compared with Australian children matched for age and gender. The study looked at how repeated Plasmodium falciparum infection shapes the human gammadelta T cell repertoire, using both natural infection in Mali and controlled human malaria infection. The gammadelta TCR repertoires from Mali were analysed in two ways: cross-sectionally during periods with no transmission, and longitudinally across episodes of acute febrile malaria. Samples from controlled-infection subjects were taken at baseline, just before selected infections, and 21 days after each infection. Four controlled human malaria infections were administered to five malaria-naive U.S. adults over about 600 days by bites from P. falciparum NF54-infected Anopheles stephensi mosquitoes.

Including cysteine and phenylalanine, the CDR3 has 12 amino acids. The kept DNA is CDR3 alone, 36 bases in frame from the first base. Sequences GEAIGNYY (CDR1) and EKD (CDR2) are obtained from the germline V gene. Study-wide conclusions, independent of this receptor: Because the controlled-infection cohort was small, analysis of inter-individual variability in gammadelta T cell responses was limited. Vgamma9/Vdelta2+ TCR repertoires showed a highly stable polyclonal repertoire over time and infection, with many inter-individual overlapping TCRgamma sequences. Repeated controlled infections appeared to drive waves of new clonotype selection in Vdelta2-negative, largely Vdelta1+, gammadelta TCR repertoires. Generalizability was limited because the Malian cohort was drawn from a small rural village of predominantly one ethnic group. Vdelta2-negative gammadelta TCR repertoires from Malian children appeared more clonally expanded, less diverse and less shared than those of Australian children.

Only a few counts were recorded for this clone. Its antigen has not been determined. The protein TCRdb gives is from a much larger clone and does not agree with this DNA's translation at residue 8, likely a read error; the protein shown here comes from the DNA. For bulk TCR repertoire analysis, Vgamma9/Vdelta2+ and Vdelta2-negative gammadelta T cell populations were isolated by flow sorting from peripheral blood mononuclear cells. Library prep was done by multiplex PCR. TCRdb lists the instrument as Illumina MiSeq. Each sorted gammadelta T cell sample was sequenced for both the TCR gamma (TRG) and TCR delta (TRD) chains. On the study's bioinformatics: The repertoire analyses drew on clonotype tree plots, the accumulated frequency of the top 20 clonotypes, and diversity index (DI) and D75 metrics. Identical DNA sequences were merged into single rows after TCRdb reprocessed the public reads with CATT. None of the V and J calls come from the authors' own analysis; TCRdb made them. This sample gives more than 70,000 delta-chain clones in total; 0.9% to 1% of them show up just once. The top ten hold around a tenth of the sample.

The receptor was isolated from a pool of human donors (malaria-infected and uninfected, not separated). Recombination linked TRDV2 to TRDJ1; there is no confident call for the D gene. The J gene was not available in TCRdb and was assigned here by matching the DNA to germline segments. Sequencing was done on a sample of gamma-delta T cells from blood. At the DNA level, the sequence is TGTGCCTGCCGGACACGGACCGGTAAACTCATCTTT. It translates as CACRTRTGKLIF.